This T cell receptor beta chain was found in a study of blood T cell repertoires in COVID-19. About the research overall: Researchers got acute and convalescent COVID-19 samples from the United States, Italy and Spain. T cells, B-cell-depleted T cells, or PBMCs provided the cDNA or gDNA that served as material.

Methods used by the authors: Estimates of nucleated cell counts were drawn from the amplification of reference gene primers. The method was immunoSEQ multiplex PCR; TCRdb's version includes in-frame clones alone and lacks a portion of them. The V and J calls and clone size were taken over from that table, and D and trimming were inferred from the DNA. The data contain tens of thousands of clones, approximately 78% of them singletons. In germline, CDR1 is MNHNY, CDR2 SVGAGI (reference sequence). V lost 5 bases, J lost 4 bases, and 12 bases lay in between. This CDR3 spans 13 amino acids. Source material: peripheral blood. This receptor was obtained from an elderly woman with acute or convalescent COVID-19. This sequence joins TRBV6-6 and TRBJ2-7; D unresolved. The chain's CDR3 is CASSTTYGYEQYF. CDR3 DNA sequence: TGTGCCAGCAGTACCACTTACGGTTACGAGCAGTACTTC.